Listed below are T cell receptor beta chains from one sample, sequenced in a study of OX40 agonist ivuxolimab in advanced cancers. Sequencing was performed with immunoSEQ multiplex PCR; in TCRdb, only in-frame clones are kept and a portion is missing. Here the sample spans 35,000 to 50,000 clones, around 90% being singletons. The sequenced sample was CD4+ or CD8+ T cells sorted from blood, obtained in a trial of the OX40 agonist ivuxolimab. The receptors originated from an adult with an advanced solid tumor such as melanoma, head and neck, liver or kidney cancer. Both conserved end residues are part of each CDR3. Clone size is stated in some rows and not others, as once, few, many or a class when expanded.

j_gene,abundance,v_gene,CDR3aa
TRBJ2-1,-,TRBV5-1,CASSETEVVYNEQFF
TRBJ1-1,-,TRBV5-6,CASSLARGGLEAFF
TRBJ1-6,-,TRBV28,CASILNSGQGANSPLHF
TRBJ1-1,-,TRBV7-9,CASSPKDRGINTEAFF
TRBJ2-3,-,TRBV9,CASSVRDYSDTQYF
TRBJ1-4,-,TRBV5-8,CASSPSKGIAEETNEKLFF
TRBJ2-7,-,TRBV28,CASSFPGAAYEQYF
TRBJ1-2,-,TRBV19,CASKTGANYGYTF
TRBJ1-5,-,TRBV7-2,CASSLSSGYSNQPQHF
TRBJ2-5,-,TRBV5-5,CASSLAGSASYQETQYF
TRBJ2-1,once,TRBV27,CASSRSGRSSYNEQFF
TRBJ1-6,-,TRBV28,CATLGGGLLHF
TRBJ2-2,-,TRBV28,CASTRVGVTGELFF
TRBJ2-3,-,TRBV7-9,CASHAGVTDTQYF
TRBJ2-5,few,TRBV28,CASSLGETQYF
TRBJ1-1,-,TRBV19,CASSQKNTEAFF
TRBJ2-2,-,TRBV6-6,CASSWPGNTGELFF
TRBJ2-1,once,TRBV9,CASSGGLAGNNEQFF
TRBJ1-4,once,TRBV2,CASSDPTGTNEKLFF
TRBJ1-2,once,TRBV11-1,CASSSGQASGYYGYTF
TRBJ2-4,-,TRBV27,CASSYDKNIQYF
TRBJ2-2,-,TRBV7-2,CASSFGGGELFF
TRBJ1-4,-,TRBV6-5,CASSPTGANEKLFF
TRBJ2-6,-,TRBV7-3,CASSSRNASGANVLTF
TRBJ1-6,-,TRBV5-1,CASSFERSPLHF
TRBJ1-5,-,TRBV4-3,CASSLDILYQPQHF
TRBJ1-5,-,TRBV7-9,CASSTDRGPDSNQPQHF
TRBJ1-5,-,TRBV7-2,CASSLEDRDNQPQHF
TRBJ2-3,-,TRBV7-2,CASSLVPAGAPTDTQYF
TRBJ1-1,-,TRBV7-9,CASSFGEGAQAFF
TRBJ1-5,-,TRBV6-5,CASSLGAKQPQHF
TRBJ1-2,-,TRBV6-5,CASSPDRGHGYTF
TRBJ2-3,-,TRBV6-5,CASSYYPGDTQYF
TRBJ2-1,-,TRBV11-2,CASSLILSSGGSYNEQFF
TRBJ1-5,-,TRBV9,CASSAGGQPQHF
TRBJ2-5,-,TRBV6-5,CASSYIMGETQYF
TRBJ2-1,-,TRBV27,CASSLSSGGHAEQFF
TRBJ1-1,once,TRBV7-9,CASGLYAGTEAFF
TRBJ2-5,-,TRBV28,CAGSTVSRSSETQYF
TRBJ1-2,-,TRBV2,CASSDPETGWDYGYTF
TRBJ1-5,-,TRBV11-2,CASSLRGDNQPQHF
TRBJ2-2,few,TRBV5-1,CASSLRVSTGELFF
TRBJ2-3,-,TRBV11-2,CASSLGQFLAFTDTQYF
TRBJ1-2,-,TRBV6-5,CASSSLRGTDYGYTF
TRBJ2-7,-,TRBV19,CASSKDPWEKYF
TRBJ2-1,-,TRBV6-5,CASNKAGGPNEQFF
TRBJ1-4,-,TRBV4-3,CASSQDGANEKLFF
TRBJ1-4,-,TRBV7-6,CASSLDRLNEKLFF
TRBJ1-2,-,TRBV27,CASSHSGGSYGYTF
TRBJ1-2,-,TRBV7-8,CASSYGTDDNYGYTF
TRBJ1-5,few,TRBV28,CASSLKGSQPQHF
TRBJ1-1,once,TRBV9,CASSAFGPGAAFF
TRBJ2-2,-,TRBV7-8,CASSSIAGGRGELFF
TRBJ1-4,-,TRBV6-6,CASSWGAAGEKLFF